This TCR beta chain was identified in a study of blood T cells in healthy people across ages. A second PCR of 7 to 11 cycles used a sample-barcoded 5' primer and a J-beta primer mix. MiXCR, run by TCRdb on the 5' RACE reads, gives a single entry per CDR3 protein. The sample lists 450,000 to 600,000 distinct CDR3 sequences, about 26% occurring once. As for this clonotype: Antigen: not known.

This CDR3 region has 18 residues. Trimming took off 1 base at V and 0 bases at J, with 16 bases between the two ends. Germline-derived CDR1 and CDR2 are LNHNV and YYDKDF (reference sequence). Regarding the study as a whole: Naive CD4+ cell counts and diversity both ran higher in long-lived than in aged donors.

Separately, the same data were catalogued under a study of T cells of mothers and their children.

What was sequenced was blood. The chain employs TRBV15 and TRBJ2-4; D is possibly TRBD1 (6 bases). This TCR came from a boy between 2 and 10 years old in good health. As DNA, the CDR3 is TGTGCCACCAGCAGAGTAGCGAGGACAGAAATAGCCAAAAACATTCAGTACTTC. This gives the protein CATSRVARTEIAKNIQYF.